Following are 29 T cell receptor beta chains from one sample sequenced in a study of Graves' ophthalmopathy and Graves' hyperthyroidism. Amplified TCR beta CDR3 regions were obtained using RNA transcripts as template. HTBI primers served in a first-round RT-PCR, which a second-round multiplex PCR followed. TCRdb re-analysed the multiplex PCR reads in MiXCR, keeping a single row per CDR3 protein. Of some 1.1 million distinct CDR3 sequences listed, 35% to 45% are singletons. Sequencing was carried out using peripheral blood or thyroid tissue (not recorded which). These receptors all stem from an adult man with Graves' hyperthyroidism.

The CDR3 DNA is TGTGCCAGCAGTGACCGGGAGAGAGAAGAGACCCAGTACTTC. Its protein product is CASSDREREETQYF. This chain links TRBV2 with TRBJ2-5; D might be TRBD2 (6 bases). CDR1 and CDR2 (germline): SNHLY, FYNNEI. The CDR3 loop spans 14 amino acids. V was clipped by 3 bases and J by 3 bases, with 11 bases between them.

On this clonotype itself: A clone one base away is much larger, so this may be a read error. J is TRBJ1-5 and V is TRBV29-1; no firm D call. This CDR3 has 13 amino acids. The germline V gene has CDR1 SQVTM and CDR2 ANQGSEA. Deletions cut 7 bases from V and 2 bases from J, with 12 bases between. The CDR3 DNA reads as TGCAGCGCCGGCAACGGATGCAATCAGCCCCAGCATTTT. Translating gives CSAGNGCNQPQHF.

This clonotype was seen a few times. A read error is possible here, since a much larger clone lies one base away. This rearrangement joins TRBV10-3 to TRBJ2-5, with 14 positions matching TRBD2. The V segment lost 0 bases and the J segment 7 bases; nucleotides outside the gene matches: 7. The CDR3 has 17 amino acids. Germline V gene lookup returns CDR1 ENHRY and CDR2 SYGVKD. CDR3 residues: CAISESGLAGGSGTQYF. CDR3 DNA sequence: TGTGCCATCAGTGAGTCCGGACTAGCGGGAGGCAGCGGGACCCAGTACTTC.

The chain employs TRBV6-5 and TRBJ2-2; D is unresolved. V was trimmed by 2 bases and J by 4 bases, leaving 11 bases between them. The CDR3 is made up of 15 amino acids. Looked up from germline, CDR1 is MNHEY and CDR2 is SVGAGI. Here the CDR3 reads CASSYQAGRTGELFF. The DNA for the CDR3 is TGTGCCAGCAGTTACCAGGCAGGACGCACCGGGGAGCTGTTTTTT.

This clonotype has a count of ten or more. This chain connects TRBV7-6 to TRBJ1-2; maybe TRBD1 (5 bases). The CDR3 runs to 17 residues. Germline-derived CDR1 and CDR2 are SGHVS and FNYEAQ. The germline V and J ends were trimmed by 2 bases and 4 bases, with 20 bases remaining between them. The CDR3 nucleotides are TGTGCCAGCAGCTTAATCCCGATGGGGGATGATTCCTATGGCTACACCTTC. Translated: CASSLIPMGDDSYGYTF.

Comment on this clonotype: This may be a read error: a much more frequent sequence differs by one nucleotide. V is TRBV7-9 and J is TRBJ2-7; D uncertain. CDR1 is SEHNR and CDR2 is FQNEAQ in the germline V gene (reference sequence). This CDR3 is built from 13 residues. The CDR3 sequence is CASSFGFSCEQYF. In DNA form, the CDR3 reads TGTGCCAGCAGCTTCGGCTTCTCCTGCGAGCAGTACTTC. Filled out from reference TRBV7-9 and TRBJ2-7, the complete variable domain reads DTGVSQNPRHKITKRGQNVTFRCDPISEHNRLYWYRQTLGQGPEFLTYFQNEAQLEKSRLLSDRFSAERPKGSFSTLEIQRTEQGDSAMYLCASSFGFSCEQYFGPGTRLTVT.

This chain's CDR3 is CASSFRDRRRVTEAFF. The CDR3 nucleotides read TGCGCCAGCAGCTTCCGGGACAGGAGGCGTGTAACTGAAGCTTTCTTT. The chain combines TRBV5-1 with TRBJ1-1; 8 nucleotides align to TRBD1. The J segment lost 5 bases and the V segment lost 2 bases, leaving 11 bases of the junction unmatched. There are 16 residues in the CDR3. Germline V gene sequence: CDR1 SGHRS, CDR2 YFSETQ.

The rearrangement uses TRBV10-3 and TRBJ2-2; 11 bases map to TRBD2. V lost 7 bases and J lost 4; bases outside the gene matches: 2. The CDR3 loop spans 14 amino acids. Germline lookup yields CDR1 ENHRY and CDR2 SYGVKD. The CDR3 sequence: CAIISGGATGELFF. In nucleotides, the CDR3 is TGTGCCATCATTAGCGGGGGGGCCACCGGGGAGCTGTTTTTT.

This clonotype was counted between two and nine times. V and J are TRBV10-3 and TRBJ1-2, with TRBD1 matching 7 bases. J lost 4 bases, V lost 5 bases, and 7 bases had no gene match. In germline, CDR1 is ENHRY, CDR2 SYGVKD. The CDR3 sequence is 14 residues long. The CDR3 reads CAISRDSLVYGYTF. In DNA, the CDR3 is TGTGCCATCAGTAGGGACAGTCTAGTCTATGGCTACACCTTC.

The chain is built from TRBV7-8 and TRBJ1-1, with D perhaps matching TRBD1 (5 bases). The CDR3 has 13 residues. Germline values: CDR1 SGHVS, CDR2 FQNEAQ. V shed 3 bases and J shed 8 bases, with 13 bases lying between them. The CDR3 DNA reads as TGTGCCAGCAGCTTGGTGGGGGGTATGGAAGCTTTCTTT. Amino acid sequence: CASSLVGGMEAFF.

This chain joins TRBV10-3 and TRBJ1-2; TRBD1 is a possible D gene (5 bases). The germline gives CDR1 ENHRY, CDR2 SYGVKD. V gave up 0 bases and J gave up 5 bases, with 7 bases separating them. The CDR3 has 13 amino acids. The CDR3: CAISESAGYGYTF. Written as DNA, the CDR3 is TGTGCCATCAGTGAGTCGGCAGGGTATGGCTACACCTTC.

This clonotype was observed a few times. The genes are TRBV7-2 and TRBJ1-1; no reliable D call. Trimming took 7 bases from V and 1 from J, leaving 10 bases between them. Germline CDR1 reads SGHTA; CDR2 reads FQGNSA. The CDR3 has 13 residues. The CDR3 nucleotides are TGTGCCAGCATCCCCTCAGCGAACACTGAAGCTTTCTTT. It translates to CASIPSANTEAFF.

The genes are TRBV4-1 and TRBJ2-7; unclear D gene. Germline CDR1 is MGHRA and CDR2 is YSYEKL. This CDR3 is 13 amino acids long. V lost 3 bases, J lost 4 bases, and 10 bases lay in between. CDR3 DNA sequence: TGCGCCAGCAGCCAGAAATTACTTTACGAGCAGTACTTC. It translates to CASSQKLLYEQYF.

This clonotype was seen at least ten times. A junction boundary mismatches the germline segment, possibly from a read error. The chain couples TRBV2 to TRBJ1-5; D might be TRBD1 (6 bases). CDR1 is SNHLY, CDR2 FYNNEI, per germline. The CDR3 spans 15 residues. The CDR3 nucleotides are TGTGCCAGCAGCGAAGACAGGAGAAGCAATCAGCCCCAGCATTTT. It codes for CASSEDRRSNQPQHF.

This clonotype was picked up many times. The chain joins TRBV20-1 to TRBJ2-7; perhaps TRBD2 as D (5 bases). Germline V CDR1 and CDR2: DFQATT, SNEGSKA (reference sequence). This CDR3 comprises 14 residues. V lost 4 bases and J lost 4, with 17 bases in between. The CDR3 reads CSATLMGVGYEQYF. DNA for the CDR3: TGCAGTGCTACCCTGATGGGAGTAGGGTACGAGCAGTACTTC.

This clonotype occurred a few times. This rearrangement joins TRBV6-2 or TRBV6-3 to TRBJ1-6; TRBD1 might be the D (5 bases). The CDR3 loop spans 16 amino acids. Per germline, CDR1 MNHEY and CDR2 SVGEGT. Between the trimmed V and J ends, which lost 2 bases and 7 bases, there was a span of 15 bases. The CDR3 is CASSYRGGRINSPLHF. The CDR3 bases are TGTGCCAGCAGTTACCGGGGCGGCAGAATAAATTCACCCCTCCACTTT.

This clonotype showed up many times. The chain employs TRBV11-2 and TRBJ2-7; D gene uncertain. This CDR3 comprises 13 residues. V lost 3 bases to trimming and J lost 3 bases, with 9 bases between them. Germline CDR1 reads SGHAT; CDR2 reads FQNNGV. The CDR3 loop is CASSLSRGYEQYF. The CDR3 nucleotides are TGTGCCAGCAGCTTGAGTCGAGGCTACGAGCAGTACTTC.

This clonotype showed up many times. DNA for the CDR3: TGCAGCGTTCGAGCGGGACAGGGGTTAACTATATACGAGCAGTACTTC. This gives the protein CSVRAGQGLTIYEQYF. This rearrangement joins TRBV29-1 to TRBJ2-7; TRBD1 matches at 10 bases. The germline CDR1 and CDR2 sequences are SQVTM and ANQGSEA. V was pared by 5 bases and J by 4 bases, with 14 bases of the junction left unmatched. This CDR3 has 16 amino acids.

This chain links TRBV20-1 with TRBJ1-5; no firm D call. CDR3 length equals 15 residues. V was pared by 0 bases and J by 6 bases, with 15 bases between. Germline V gene sequence: CDR1 DFQATT, CDR2 SNEGSKA (reference sequence). Here the CDR3 DNA reads TGCAGTGCTAGAGATTACCAGAGGGTGGCTCAGCCCCAGCATTTT. It codes for CSARDYQRVAQPQHF.

This clonotype was recorded a few times. The V call is TRBV11-2, the J call TRBJ2-7, with 11 positions matching TRBD1. The CDR3 contains 17 residues. Germline-derived CDR1 and CDR2 are SGHAT and FQNNGV. With 4 bases clipped from V and 5 bases from J, the junction kept 13 bases outside the gene matches. The CDR3 reads CASSYLTGQGAFHEQYF. The CDR3 DNA sequence: TGTGCCAGCAGCTACTTAACCGGACAGGGGGCTTTCCACGAGCAGTACTTC.

The chain carries TRBV29-1 and TRBJ1-4; no clear D gene. Trimming removed 8 bases at V and 6 bases at J, with 13 bases between. Germline V lookup: CDR1 SQVTM, CDR2 ANQGSEA. The CDR3 consists of 12 residues. The CDR3 bases are TGCAGCTTACCGGGGAGGGATGAAAAACTGTTTTTT. Its protein product is CSLPGRDEKLFF.

The chain employs TRBV2 and TRBJ1-1, with D tentatively TRBD1 (5 bases). Germline CDR1 SNHLY, CDR2 FYNNEI. This CDR3 is 14 amino acids long. V lost 2 bases to trimming and J lost 2 bases, with 9 bases between them. For the CDR3, the DNA is TGTGCCAGCAGTGAAACCAGGGTCAACACTGAAGCTTTCTTT. Its translation: CASSETRVNTEAFF.

In regard to this clonotype: This could be a read error, since a much larger clone is one nucleotide away. The chain recombines TRBV5-1 with TRBJ2-7; D remains ambiguous. The CDR3 consists of 13 residues. Germline V gene data show CDR1 as SGHRS and CDR2 as YFSETQ. The CDR3, as DNA: TGTGCCAGTAGTATCGACGTCTCCTCCGAGCAGTACTTC. This sequence encodes CASSIDVSSEQYF. The variable domain in full, with the rest retrieved from reference TRBV5-1 and TRBJ2-7, is KAGVTQTPRYLIKTRGQQVTLSCSPISGHRSVSWYQQTPGQGLQFLFEYFSETQRNKGNFPGRFSGRQFSNSRSEMNVSTLELGDSALYLCASSIDVSSEQYFGPGTRLTVT.

In the case of this clonotype: A much more abundant neighbour one base away suggests this may be a read error. The chain has TRBV9 and TRBJ2-7; D possibly corresponds to TRBD2 (5 bases). The V gene's germline CDR1 is SGDLS and CDR2 YYNGEE. V was shortened by 0 bases and J by 6 bases, with 13 bases between the two germline ends. The CDR3 runs 14 residues. CDR3 sequence reads: CASSVGLVGGEQYF. The CDR3 nucleotides are TGTGCCAGCAGCGTAGGGTTAGTCGGAGGCGAGCAGTACTTC.

This clonotype was seen just once. The rearrangement links TRBV10-2 to TRBJ2-7; TRBD2 agrees at 15 bases. CDR1 is WSHSY, CDR2 SAAADI, per germline. J lost 5 bases, V lost 4 bases, and 6 bases had no gene match. The CDR3 contains 16 residues. This CDR3 reads CASSAGLAGGSDEQYF. As DNA, the CDR3 is TGCGCCAGCAGTGCCGGACTAGCGGGAGGGTCTGACGAGCAGTACTTC.

J is TRBJ2-2 and V is TRBV5-5; D is possibly TRBD1 (6 bases). The CDR3 length is 15 residues. V lost 0 bases and J 5 bases, leaving 11 bases between the germline ends. Germline V gives CDR1 SGHKS, CDR2 YYEKEE (reference sequence). CDR3 residues: CASSLVVRGTGELFF. CDR3 DNA sequence: TGTGCCAGCAGCTTGGTAGTCAGGGGAACCGGGGAGCTGTTTTTT.

This clonotype was counted a single time. A much larger clonotype is one base distant, so this may be a read error. The J gene is TRBJ2-5, the V gene TRBV7-9, with D uncertain. V lost 3 bases and J 4 bases, leaving 6 bases between the germline ends. CDR1 is SEHNR and CDR2 is FQNEAQ in the germline V gene (reference sequence). The CDR3 covers 12 residues. Here the CDR3 reads CASSFSIETQYF. DNA for the CDR3: TGTGCCAGCAGCTTTAGTATAGAGACCCAGTACTTC.

Points on this clonotype: One junction end disagrees with the germline gene, perhaps due to a read error. The V and J genes are TRBV12-3 or TRBV12-4 and TRBJ1-1; no clear D. The CDR3 runs 11 residues. The chain's CDR3 is CAISFDAGAFF. CDR3 DNA: TGTGCCATCAGTTTTGACGCCGGGGCTTTCTTT.

The chain employs TRBV20-1 and TRBJ2-5; a weak D match, TRBD2 (6 bases). Trimming removed 6 bases at V and 4 bases at J, with 18 bases between. Germline-derived CDR1 and CDR2 are DFQATT and SNEGSKA (reference sequence). The CDR3 sequence is 14 residues long. Here the CDR3 DNA reads TGCAGTGCCAGCTCACCTGGAGCGGGAGAGACCCAGTACTTC. Protein product: CSASSPGAGETQYF.